These 10 T cell receptor beta chains originate from one sample sequenced in a study of blood T cell repertoires in COVID-19 (dated by TCRdb to the early 2020s). Libraries came from the immunoSEQ multiplex PCR assay. TCRdb's version of the immuneACCESS table is confined to in-frame rearrangements and falls short of the full clone set. An unresolved V gene accounts for under half of the shortfall where checked; the remainder is of unknown origin. The sample table lists about 40,000 clones, 91% of them with a count of one. The ten most abundant clones make up around 16% of the sample. The sample was peripheral blood. The receptors here all came from a woman aged 25 to 39 in a cohort sampled during active COVID-19.

The chain has TRBV30 and TRBJ2-2; TRBD1 is a possible D gene (6 bases). The V gene's germline CDR1 is GTSNPN and CDR2 SVGIG (reference sequence). V lost 1 base, J lost 6 bases, and 15 bases lay in between. This CDR3 has 15 residues. The chain's CDR3 is CAWSEWNRVAGELFF. The CDR3 coding sequence is TGTGCCTGGAGTGAGTGGAACAGGGTAGCCGGGGAGCTGTTTTTT. Full variable domain (missing parts from reference TRBV30 and TRBJ2-2): SQTIHQWPATLVQPVGSPLSLECTVEGTSNPNLYWYRQAAGRGLQLLFYSVGIGQISSEVPQNLSASRPQDRQFILSSKKLLLSDSGFYLCAWSEWNRVAGELFFGEGSRLTVL.

J is TRBJ2-7 and V is TRBV15, with 10 bases matching TRBD1. V gave up 4 bases and J gave up 2 bases; unmatched junction bases: 2. This CDR3 contains 14 residues. CDR1 is LNHNV, CDR2 YYDKDF, per germline (reference sequence). The CDR3 sequence: CATSKGTGAYEQYF. DNA for the CDR3: TGTGCCACCAGCAAGGGGACAGGGGCCTACGAGCAGTACTTC.

The J gene is TRBJ2-4, the V gene TRBV6-1, with 8 bases identical to TRBD2. Trimming cost V 3 bases and J 0 bases; bases outside gene matches: 16. The CDR3 is 20 amino acids. CDR1 and CDR2 (germline): MNHNS, SASEGT. CDR3 in DNA: TGTGCCAGCAGTGATCTGGGGATTGGCAGCGGGAGCCTAGCCAAAAACATTCAGTACTTC. This encodes CASSDLGIGSGSLAKNIQYF.

The genes are TRBV30 and TRBJ1-4; D unresolved. V lost 5 bases and J 4 bases, leaving 14 bases between the germline ends. From germline, CDR1 is GTSNPN and CDR2 SVGIG (reference sequence). CDR3 length equals 14 residues. CDR3 bases: TGTGCCTGGGGGAGAGGTGGAGTTAATGAAAAACTGTTTTTT. It specifies CAWGRGGVNEKLFF.

The chain links TRBV9 to TRBJ2-7; D is uncertain. V dropped 3 bases and J dropped 4 bases, with 20 bases sitting between them. CDR1 is SGDLS, CDR2 YYNGEE, per germline. This CDR3 has 16 residues. The CDR3: CASSGPQRPADYEQYF. Written as DNA, the CDR3 is TGTGCCAGCAGCGGCCCCCAGCGACCCGCTGATTACGAGCAGTACTTC.

This chain uses TRBV29-1 with TRBJ2-7; TRBD2 aligns across 14 bases. Losses at the gene ends were 7 bases for V and 1 base for J; bases not matched to a gene: 9. The CDR3 extends over 16 amino acids. Germline V gives CDR1 SQVTM, CDR2 ANQGSEA. CDR3 sequence reads: CSARGLAGAFSYEQYF. CDR3 nucleotide sequence: TGCAGCGCCCGGGGACTAGCGGGAGCCTTTTCCTACGAGCAGTACTTC.

The V call is TRBV29-1, the J call TRBJ1-2; D might be TRBD1 (5 bases). From germline, CDR1 is SQVTM and CDR2 ANQGSEA. This CDR3 is 13 amino acids long. Deletions cut 4 bases from V and 5 bases from J, with 14 bases between. The CDR3 loop is CSVVPGLSYGYTF. CDR3 bases: TGCAGCGTTGTTCCGGGACTCTCGTATGGCTACACCTTC.

The chain joins TRBV4-1 to TRBJ1-4, with 9 bases that match TRBD1. The junction had 8 bases not matched to a gene; V was cut back by 1 base and J by 5 bases. The CDR3 spans 17 residues. The V gene's germline CDR1 is MGHRA and CDR2 YSYEKL. This chain's CDR3 is CASSQGEGTGKNEKLFF. CDR3 DNA: TGCGCCAGCAGCCAAGGAGAGGGGACAGGGAAGAATGAAAAACTGTTTTTT.

The chain is built from TRBV5-4 and TRBJ2-7, with unresolved D. The V and J ends lost 5 bases and 7 bases respectively, with 13 bases between them. Germline V lookup: CDR1 SGHNT, CDR2 YYREEE (reference sequence). The CDR3 is made up of 12 amino acids. This CDR3 reads CASRVIGEEQYF. DNA of the CDR3: TGTGCCAGCAGAGTAATTGGTGAGGAGCAGTACTTC. The whole variable domain, remainder taken from reference TRBV5-4 and TRBJ2-7, is ETGVTQSPTHLIKTRGQQVTLRCSSQSGHNTVSWYQQALGQGPQFIFQYYREEENGRGNFPPRFSGLQFPNYSSELNVNALELDDSALYLCASRVIGEEQYFGPGTRLTVT.

The chain combines TRBV7-2 with TRBJ2-3; TRBD2 agrees at 10 bases. The V gene end was trimmed by 3 bases and the J gene end by 0 bases; junction bases not matched to a gene: 0. Germline V CDR1 and CDR2: SGHTA, FQGNSA. The CDR3 runs to 15 residues. The CDR3 sequence: CASSFSGRSTDTQYF. CDR3 sequence (DNA): TGTGCCAGCAGCTTTAGCGGGAGGAGCACAGATACGCAGTATTTT.